This TCR beta chain was recorded in a study of cytomegalovirus exposure and HLA in healthy donors. The PCR had 60 Vbeta and 13 Jbeta primers. Assay: immunoSEQ multiplex PCR; the TCRdb copy retains only in-frame clones and omits some. The table records about 140,000 clones, roughly four fifths of them present only once. V was pared by 2 bases and J by 0 bases, with 7 bases of the junction left unmatched. This CDR3 is built from 18 residues. Germline loops: CDR1 SGHRS, CDR2 YFSETQ. V and J are TRBV5-1 and TRBJ2-6; TRBD2 aligns across 8 bases. The receptor was isolated from a male donor in good health and CMV-seronegative. The sample consisted of PBMCs. CDR3 residues: CASSFGAGGPSGANVLTF. CDR3 nucleotides: TGCGCCAGCAGCTTCGGGGCGGGAGGCCCCTCTGGGGCCAACGTCCTGACTTTC.